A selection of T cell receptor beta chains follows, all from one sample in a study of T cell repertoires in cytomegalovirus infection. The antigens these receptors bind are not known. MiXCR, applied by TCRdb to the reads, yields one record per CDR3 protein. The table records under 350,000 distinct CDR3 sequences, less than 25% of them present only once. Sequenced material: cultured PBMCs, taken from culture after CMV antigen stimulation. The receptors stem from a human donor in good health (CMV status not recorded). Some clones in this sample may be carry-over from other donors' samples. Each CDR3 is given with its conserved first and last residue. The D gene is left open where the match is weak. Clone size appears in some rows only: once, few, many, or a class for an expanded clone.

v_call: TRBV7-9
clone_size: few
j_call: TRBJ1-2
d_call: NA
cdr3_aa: CALVQSNYGYTF
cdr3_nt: TGTGCCCTAGTGCAGAGTAACTATGGCTACACCTTC

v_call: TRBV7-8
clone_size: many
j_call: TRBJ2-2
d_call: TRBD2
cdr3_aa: CASSLHIVTSGPTGELFF
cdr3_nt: TGTGCCAGCAGCTTACATATAGTGACTAGCGGACCCACCGGGGAGCTGTTTTTT

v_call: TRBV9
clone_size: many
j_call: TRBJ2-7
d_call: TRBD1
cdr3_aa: CASSPPQPGTGLYF
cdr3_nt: TGTGCCAGCAGCCCTCCCCAACCCGGGACAGGGTTATACTTC

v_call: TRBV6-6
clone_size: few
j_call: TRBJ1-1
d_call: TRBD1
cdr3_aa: CASSKQGQGNTEAFF
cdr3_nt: TGTGCCAGCAGCAAACAGGGGCAAGGGAACACTGAAGCTTTCTTT

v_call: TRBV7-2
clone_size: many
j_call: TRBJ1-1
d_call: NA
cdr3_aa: CASTSQVGRETEAFF
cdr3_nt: TGTGCCAGCACCTCCCAAGTCGGCAGGGAAACTGAAGCTTTCTTT

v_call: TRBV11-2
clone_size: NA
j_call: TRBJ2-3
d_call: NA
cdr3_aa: CASSIFADLEGTDTQYF
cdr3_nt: TGTGCCAGCAGTATTTTCGCCGACCTAGAGGGGACAGATACGCAGTATTTT

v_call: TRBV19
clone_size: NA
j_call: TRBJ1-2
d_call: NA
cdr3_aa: CASTTRGQGRSGYTF
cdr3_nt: TGTGCCAGTACCACCCGGGGGCAGGGTAGGAGTGGCTACACCTTC

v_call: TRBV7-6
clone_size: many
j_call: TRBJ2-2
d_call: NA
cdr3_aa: CASSLDRERRGTGELFF
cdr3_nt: TGTGCCAGCAGCTTAGACAGGGAGAGGCGGGGCACCGGGGAGCTGTTTTTT

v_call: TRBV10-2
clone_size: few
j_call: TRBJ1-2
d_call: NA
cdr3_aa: CASSESSDVYGYTF
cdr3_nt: TGCGCCAGCAGTGAGTCGTCCGACGTCTATGGCTACACCTTC

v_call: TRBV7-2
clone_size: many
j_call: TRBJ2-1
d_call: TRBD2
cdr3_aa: CASSPGLEYNEQFF
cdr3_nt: TGTGCCAGCAGCCCGGGACTAGAGTACAATGAGCAGTTCTTC

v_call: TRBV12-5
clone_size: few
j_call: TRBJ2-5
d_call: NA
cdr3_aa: CASGFVREREDQYF
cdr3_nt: TGTGCTAGTGGTTTTGTTCGCGAGAGGGAAGACCAGTACTTC

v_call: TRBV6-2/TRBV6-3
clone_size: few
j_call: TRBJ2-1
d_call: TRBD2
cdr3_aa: CASRSSLAGVGNEQFF
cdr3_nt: TGTGCCAGCAGGTCCTCACTAGCGGGAGTGGGCAATGAGCAGTTCTTC

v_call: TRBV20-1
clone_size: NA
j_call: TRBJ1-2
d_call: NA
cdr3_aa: CSARDVYYGYTF
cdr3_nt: TGCAGTGCTAGGGATGTATACTATGGCTACACCTTC

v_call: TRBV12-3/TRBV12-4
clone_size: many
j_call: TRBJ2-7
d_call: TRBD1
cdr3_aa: CASNLGTGEREQYF
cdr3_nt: TGTGCCAGCAACTTAGGGACAGGGGAACGCGAGCAGTACTTC

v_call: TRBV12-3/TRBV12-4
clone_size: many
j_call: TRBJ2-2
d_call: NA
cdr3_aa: CASITARTLNTGELFF
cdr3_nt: TGTGCCAGCATCACAGCCAGGACGCTCAACACCGGGGAGCTGTTTTTT

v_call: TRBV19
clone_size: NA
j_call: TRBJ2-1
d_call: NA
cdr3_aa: CASAGRGRVNNEQFF
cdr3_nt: TGTGCCAGTGCCGGACGGGGCCGAGTAAACAATGAGCAGTTCTTC

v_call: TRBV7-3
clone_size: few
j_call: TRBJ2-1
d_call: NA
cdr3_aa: CASSSDGSSYNEQFF
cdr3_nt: TGTGCCAGCAGCTCGGACGGAAGCTCCTACAATGAGCAGTTCTTC

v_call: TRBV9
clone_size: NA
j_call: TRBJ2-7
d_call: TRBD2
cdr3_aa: CASSEASGAYEQYF
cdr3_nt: TGTGCCAGCAGTGAGGCTAGCGGAGCCTACGAGCAGTACTTC

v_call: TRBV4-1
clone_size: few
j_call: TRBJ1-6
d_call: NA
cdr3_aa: CASSQEILGQNSPLHF
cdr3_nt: TGCGCCAGCAGCCAAGAGATTCTTGGACAGAATTCACCCCTCCACTTT

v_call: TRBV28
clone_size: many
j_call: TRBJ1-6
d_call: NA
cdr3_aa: CASQGDMGPVSPLHF
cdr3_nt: TGTGCCAGCCAAGGGGACATGGGACCAGTATCACCCCTCCACTTT

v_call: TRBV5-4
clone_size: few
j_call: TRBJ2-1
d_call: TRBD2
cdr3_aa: CASSLLGGRRSSYNEQFF
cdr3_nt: TGTGCCAGCAGCTTGCTGGGCGGGAGGCGTAGCTCCTACAATGAGCAGTTCTTC

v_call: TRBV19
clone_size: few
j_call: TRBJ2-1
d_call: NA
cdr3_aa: CASSTYSLSYNEQFF
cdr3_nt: TGTGCCAGTAGTACCTACTCCCTTTCCTACAATGAGCAGTTCTTC

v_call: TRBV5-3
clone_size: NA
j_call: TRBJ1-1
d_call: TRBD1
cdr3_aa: CARSLVCGTGSNTEAFF
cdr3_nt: TGTGCCAGAAGCTTGGTGTGTGGGACAGGGTCGAACACTGAAGCTTTCTTT

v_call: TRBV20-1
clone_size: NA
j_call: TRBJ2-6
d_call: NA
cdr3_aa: CSAPDVSGANVLTF
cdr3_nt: TGCAGTGCTCCGGACGTCTCTGGGGCCAACGTCCTGACTTTC

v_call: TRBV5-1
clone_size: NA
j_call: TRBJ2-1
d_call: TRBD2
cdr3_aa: CASSSPTAPGTSLHNEQFF
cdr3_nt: TGCGCCAGCAGCTCACCAACGGCTCCCGGGACTAGCCTACACAATGAGCAGTTCTTC

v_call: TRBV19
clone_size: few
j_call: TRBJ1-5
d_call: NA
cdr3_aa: CASSDGSNQPQHF
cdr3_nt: TGTGCCAGCTCTGACGGTAGCAATCAGCCCCAGCATTTT

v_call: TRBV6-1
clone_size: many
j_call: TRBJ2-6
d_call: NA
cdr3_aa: CASSSAESGANVLTF
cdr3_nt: TGTGCCAGCAGTTCTGCGGAATCTGGGGCCAACGTCCTGACTTTC

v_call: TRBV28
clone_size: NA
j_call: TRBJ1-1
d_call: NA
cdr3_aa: CASSQGVTEAFF
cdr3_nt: TGTGCCAGCAGCCAGGGAGTCACTGAAGCTTTCTTT

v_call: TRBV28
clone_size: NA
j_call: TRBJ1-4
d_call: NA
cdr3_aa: CASSFRDSNEKLFF
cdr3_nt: TGTGCCAGCAGTTTCAGAGATTCTAATGAAAAACTGTTTTTT

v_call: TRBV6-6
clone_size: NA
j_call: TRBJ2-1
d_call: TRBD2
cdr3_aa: CASSRRTSGYYNEQFF
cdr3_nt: TGTGCCAGCAGTAGACGGACTAGCGGGTATTACAATGAGCAGTTCTTC

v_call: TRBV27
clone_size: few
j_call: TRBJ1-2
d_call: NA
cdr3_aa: CASSTGPGYGYTF
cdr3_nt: TGTGCCAGCAGTACGGGACCAGGCTATGGCTACACCTTC

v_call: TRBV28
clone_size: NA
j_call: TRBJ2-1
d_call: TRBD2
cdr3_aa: CASSSGTRTNEQFF
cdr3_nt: TGTGCCAGCAGTTCCGGGACTAGAACGAATGAGCAGTTCTTC

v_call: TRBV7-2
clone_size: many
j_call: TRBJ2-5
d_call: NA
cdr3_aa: CASSSDVTQYF
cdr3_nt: TGTGCCAGCAGCTCGGACGTTACCCAGTACTTC

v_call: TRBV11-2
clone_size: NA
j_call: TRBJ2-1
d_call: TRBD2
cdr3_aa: CASSSTLAALYNEQFF
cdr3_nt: TGTGCCAGCAGCTCGACCCTAGCGGCCCTATACAATGAGCAGTTCTTC

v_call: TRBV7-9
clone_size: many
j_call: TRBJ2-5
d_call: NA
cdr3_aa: CASSLARLWETQYF
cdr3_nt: TGTGCCAGCAGCTTAGCGCGGCTTTGGGAGACCCAGTACTTC